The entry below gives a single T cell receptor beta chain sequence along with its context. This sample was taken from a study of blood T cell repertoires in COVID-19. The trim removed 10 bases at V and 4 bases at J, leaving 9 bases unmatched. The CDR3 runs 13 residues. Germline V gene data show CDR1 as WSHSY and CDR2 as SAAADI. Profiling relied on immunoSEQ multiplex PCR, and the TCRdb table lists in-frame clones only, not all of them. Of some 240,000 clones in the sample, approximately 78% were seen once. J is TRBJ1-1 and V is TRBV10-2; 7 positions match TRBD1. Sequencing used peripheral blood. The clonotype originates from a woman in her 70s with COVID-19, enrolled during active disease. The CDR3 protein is CATSYAGGTEAFF. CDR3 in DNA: TGCGCCACTTCATATGCAGGGGGCACTGAAGCTTTCTTT.